These 3 T cell receptor beta chains originate from one sample sequenced in a study of blood T cells in healthy people across ages. Together with a sample-barcoded 5' primer, a J-beta primer mix was included in a second PCR lasting about 6 to 11 cycles. MiXCR was run by TCRdb on the 5' RACE reads, yielding one entry per CDR3 protein. The data show some 1.5 million distinct CDR3 sequences, 28% seen once. The material sequenced was blood. Receptor source: a woman aged 25-40 years in good health.

Only a few counts were recorded for this clonotype. The chain joins TRBV30 to TRBJ1-1, with 7 bases aligning to TRBD1. The CDR3 length is 14 residues. Germline V lookup: CDR1 GTSNPN, CDR2 SVGIG (reference sequence). V lost 3 bases and J lost 0; bases outside the gene matches: 4. For the CDR3, the DNA is TGTGCCTGGAGAACAGGGGTCATGAACACTGAAGCTTTCTTT. This translates into CAWRTGVMNTEAFF.

V is TRBV15 and J is TRBJ1-1; D unresolved. Germline-derived CDR1 and CDR2 are LNHNV and YYDKDF (reference sequence). The CDR3 covers 18 residues. The ends were cut back, 1 base at V and 1 base at J, with 19 bases in the middle. The DNA of the CDR3 is TGTGCCACCAGCAGAGGAGCTTCCGAAAGGTCAGGGAACACTGAAGCTTTCTTT. Translation gives CATSRGASERSGNTEAFF. Full variable domain (missing parts from reference TRBV15 and TRBJ1-1): DAMVIQNPRYQVTQFGKPVTLSCSQTLNHNVMYWYQQKSSQAPKLLFHYYDKDFNNEADTPDNFQSRRPNTSFCFLDIRSPGLGDTAMYLCATSRGASERSGNTEAFFGQGTRLTVV.

V and J are TRBV20-1 and TRBJ2-4; 8 bases match TRBD2. Germline-derived CDR1 and CDR2 are DFQATT and SNEGSKA (reference sequence). V dropped 2 bases and J dropped 3; count of bases not matched to a gene: 15. The CDR3 has 18 residues. CDR3 DNA sequence: TGCAGTGCTAGAAACCTCCGATCCGGGACTAGGGTCAAAAACATTCAGTACTTC. Its translation: CSARNLRSGTRVKNIQYF.